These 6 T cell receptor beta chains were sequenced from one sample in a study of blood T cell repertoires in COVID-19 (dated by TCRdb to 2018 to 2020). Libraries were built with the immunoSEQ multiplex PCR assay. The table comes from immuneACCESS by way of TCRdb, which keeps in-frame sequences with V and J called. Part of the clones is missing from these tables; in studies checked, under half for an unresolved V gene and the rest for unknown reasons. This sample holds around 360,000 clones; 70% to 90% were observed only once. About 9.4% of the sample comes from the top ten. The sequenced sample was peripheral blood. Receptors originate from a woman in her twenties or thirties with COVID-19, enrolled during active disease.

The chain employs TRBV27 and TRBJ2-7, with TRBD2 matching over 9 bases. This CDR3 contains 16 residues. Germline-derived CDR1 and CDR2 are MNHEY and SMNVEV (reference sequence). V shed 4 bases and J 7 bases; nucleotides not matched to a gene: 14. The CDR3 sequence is CASSSSWVAGDREQYF. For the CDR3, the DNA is TGTGCCAGCAGTTCCAGCTGGGTAGCGGGAGATCGAGAGCAGTACTTC.

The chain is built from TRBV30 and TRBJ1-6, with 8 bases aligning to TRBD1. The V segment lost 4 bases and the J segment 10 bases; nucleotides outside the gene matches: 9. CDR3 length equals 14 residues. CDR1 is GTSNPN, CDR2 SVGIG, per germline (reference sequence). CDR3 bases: TGTGCCTGGAATTTAGGGCAGGGGGCCTCACCCCTCCACTTT. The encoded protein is CAWNLGQGASPLHF.

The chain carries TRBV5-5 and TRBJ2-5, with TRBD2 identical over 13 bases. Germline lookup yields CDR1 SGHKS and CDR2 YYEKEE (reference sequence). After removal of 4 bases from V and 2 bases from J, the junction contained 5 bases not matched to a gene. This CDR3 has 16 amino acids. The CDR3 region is CASSPVLAGGQETQYF. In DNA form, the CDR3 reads TGTGCCAGCAGCCCCGTACTAGCGGGAGGGCAAGAGACCCAGTACTTC.

The CDR3 nucleotides read TGTGCCAGCAGTTTAATCAGGCTTCGGAACACAGATACGCAGTATTTT. Translating gives CASSLIRLRNTDTQYF. This chain links TRBV27 with TRBJ2-3; D gene uncertain. The CDR3 has 16 residues. The V end was cut by 2 bases, the J end by 2 bases, with 14 bases between. CDR1 MNHEY and CDR2 SMNVEV come from the germline V gene (reference sequence).

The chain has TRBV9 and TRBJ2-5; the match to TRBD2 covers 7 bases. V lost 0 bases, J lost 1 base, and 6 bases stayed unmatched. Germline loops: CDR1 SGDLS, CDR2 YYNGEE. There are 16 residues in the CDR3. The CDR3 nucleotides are TGTGCCAGCAGCGTAGGCACGGGAGGAGGCCAAGAGACCCAGTACTTC. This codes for CASSVGTGGGQETQYF.

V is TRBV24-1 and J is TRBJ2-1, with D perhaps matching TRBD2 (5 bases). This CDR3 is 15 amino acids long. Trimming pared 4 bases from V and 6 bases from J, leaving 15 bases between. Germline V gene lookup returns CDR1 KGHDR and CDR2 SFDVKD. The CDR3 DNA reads TGTGCCACCAGTGACCCCCGAGGGCCTGGCAATGAGCAGTTCTTC. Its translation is CATSDPRGPGNEQFF.